This T cell receptor beta chain is from a study of blood T cell repertoires in COVID-19. The protocol was immunoSEQ multiplex PCR, while the TCRdb copy is restricted to in-frame clones and leaves out a portion. The sample holds fewer than 150,000 clones, under 90% seen once. Looked up from germline, CDR1 is LNHNV and CDR2 is YYDKDF (reference sequence). V trimming: 2 bases; J trimming: 6 bases; junction bases outside the gene matches: 4. This CDR3 spans 14 amino acids. This chain uses TRBV15 with TRBJ2-1; 7 nucleotides align to TRBD2. Material: peripheral blood. This sequence was found in a human donor in a cohort sampled during active COVID-19. CDR3 loop: CATSRLAVFNEQFF. CDR3 sequence (DNA): TGTGCCACCAGCAGACTAGCGGTATTCAATGAGCAGTTCTTC.